The clone carrying this T cell receptor (beta chain) has more than one count but fewer than ten. The target antigen is unknown. The sample is drawn from a study of blood T cells in healthy people across ages. General study points: Unsorted PBMC input precluded a conclusive naive versus antigen-experienced comparison. Estimated diversity, derived from one million T cells, was regarded as an underestimate.

The germline V gene encodes CDR1 DFQATT and CDR2 SNEGSKA (reference sequence). V lost 0 bases and J lost 2; bases outside the gene matches: 2. The CDR3 length is 15 residues. Next came a second PCR, run for about 7 to 12 cycles, which used a sample-barcoded 5' primer along with a J-beta primer mix. From the 5' RACE reads, TCRdb called clonotypes with MiXCR, one entry per CDR3 protein. The profile covers some 760,000 distinct CDR3 sequences, with approximately 25% appearing a single time and roughly 3.8% taken by the ten largest. These sequences were also reported in another study, on T cells of mothers and their children. From that report: Related mother-child pairs showed slightly, non-significantly higher overlap than unrelated pairs.

The V call is TRBV20-1, the J call TRBJ2-1, with TRBD2 identical over 9 bases. The clonotype originates from a boy younger than 18 in good health. The sample taken for sequencing was blood. The CDR3 sequence is CSARERTSAYNEQFF. CDR3 sequence (DNA): TGCAGTGCTAGAGAACGGACTAGCGCCTACAATGAGCAGTTCTTC.